This TCR beta chain is drawn from a study of blood T cell repertoires in COVID-19. Study-wide context: The origin of the acute and convalescent COVID-19 samples was the United States, Italy and Spain. In each case, the material was cDNA or gDNA derived from T cells, B-cell-depleted T cells, or PBMCs.

Per the original data handling: Using reference gene primer amplification, nucleated cell counts were estimated. The repertoire was sequenced with immunoSEQ multiplex PCR; TCRdb's copy has only in-frame clones and lacks some. V and J calls and clone size are those listed in that table; D and trimming were worked out from the DNA. The sample lists fewer than 35,000 clones, 87% occurring once. Trimming shortened V by 3 bases and J by 8 bases, and 7 bases separated the two germline ends. The CDR3 is 11 residues long. Germline V gives CDR1 GTSNPN, CDR2 SVGIG (reference sequence). The genes are TRBV30 and TRBJ1-4, with D unresolved. The origin of this receptor is a man over 45 with active or convalescent COVID-19. The sequenced sample consisted of peripheral blood. CDR3 residues: CAWSATEKLFF. CDR3 nucleotides: TGTGCCTGGAGCGCGACAGAAAAACTGTTTTTT. Filled out from reference TRBV30 and TRBJ1-4, the complete variable domain reads SQTIHQWPATLVQPVGSPLSLECTVEGTSNPNLYWYRQAAGRGLQLLFYSVGIGQISSEVPQNLSASRPQDRQFILSSKKLLLSDSGFYLCAWSATEKLFFGSGTQLSVL.